The T cell receptor (beta chain) described here comes from a study of blood T cells in healthy people across ages. Primers used in a second PCR of about 6 to 11 cycles were a sample-barcoded 5' primer and a J-beta primer mix. TCRdb reprocessed the 5' RACE reads via MiXCR and lists one record per CDR3 protein. The sample consists of hundreds of thousands of distinct CDR3 sequences, roughly 48% of them appearing once. This CDR3 is built from 13 residues. Germline CDR1 reads KGHDR; CDR2 reads SFDVKD. J lost 3 bases, V lost 9 bases, and 5 bases had no gene match. On this clonotype itself: Its antigen is still unknown.

Study-level results: The diversity estimates, figures obtained from one million T cells, were considered underestimates.

Specimen: blood. The V and J genes are TRBV24-1 and TRBJ1-2, with 8 bases aligning to TRBD1. The sequence came from a man aged 30 to 39 in good health. DNA for the CDR3: TGTGCCACCCTTTTGACAGGGGACTATGGCTACACCTTC. Residues: CATLLTGDYGYTF.